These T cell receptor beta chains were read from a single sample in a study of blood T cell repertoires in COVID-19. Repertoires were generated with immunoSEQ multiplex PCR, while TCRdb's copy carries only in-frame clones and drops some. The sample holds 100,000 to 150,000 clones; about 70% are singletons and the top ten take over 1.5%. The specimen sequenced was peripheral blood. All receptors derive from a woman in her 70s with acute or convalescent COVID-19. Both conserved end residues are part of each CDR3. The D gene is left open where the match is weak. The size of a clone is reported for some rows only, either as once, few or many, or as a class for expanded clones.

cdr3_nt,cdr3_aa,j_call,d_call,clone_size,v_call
TGTGCCAGCAGGTCCGCCACAGGGTCCCCCCTTTACAATGAGCAGTTCTTC,CASRSATGSPLYNEQFF,TRBJ2-1,.,.,TRBV28
TGTGCCAGCAGTTACCCTACAGGGGCCGGTAACACTGAAGCTTTCTTT,CASSYPTGAGNTEAFF,TRBJ1-1,TRBD1,.,TRBV6-2/TRBV6-3
TGTGCCAGCAGTTTTAAGCCGGGACTTCGAGCAGATACGCAGTATTTT,CASSFKPGLRADTQYF,TRBJ2-3,.,few,TRBV6-2/TRBV6-3
TGTGCCAGTAGTTCCCCCAGGCTCTATGGCTACACCTTC,CASSSPRLYGYTF,TRBJ1-2,.,few,TRBV19
TGTGCCAGCAGGCCACAGGGGGGTGGCTACACCTTC,CASRPQGGGYTF,TRBJ1-2,TRBD1,.,TRBV28
TGTGCCAGCAGCTTGTTCGGGGGGGTAGGCGAGCAGTACTTC,CASSLFGGVGEQYF,TRBJ2-7,TRBD2,.,TRBV5-6
TGTGCCAGCAGCTCGGCCGGGAGGGCCCTCACCGATTTT,CASSSAGRALTDF,TRBJ1-3,.,.,TRBV11-2
TGTGCCAGCAGCTTGCAACAGGGGGTTGCAACTAATGAAAAACTGTTTTTT,CASSLQQGVATNEKLFF,TRBJ1-4,TRBD1,.,TRBV5-5
TGTGCCAGCAGTTTGGGGGGGCAGGCTGAAGCTTTCTTT,CASSLGGQAEAFF,TRBJ1-1,.,many,TRBV12-3/TRBV12-4
TGTGCCAGCACCTCCGGGACTAGCGATGAGCAGTTCTTC,CASTSGTSDEQFF,TRBJ2-1,TRBD2,.,TRBV7-3
TGTGCCAGCAGCTTGGAGCTGGGAACTAATGAAAAACTGTTTTTT,CASSLELGTNEKLFF,TRBJ1-4,.,once,TRBV11-2
TGTGCCAGCAGTGAATCAGTCAGGTACAGGGTTGGAGAGACCCAGTACTTC,CASSESVRYRVGETQYF,TRBJ2-5,.,.,TRBV6-1
TGTGCCAGCAGTTTCACGGGGTTTTCTAATGAAAAACTGTTTTTT,CASSFTGFSNEKLFF,TRBJ1-4,.,.,TRBV27
TGTGCCAGCAGCCCGGGACTAGCGGGGGGGCCGGGAGATGCGCAGTATTTT,CASSPGLAGGPGDAQYF,TRBJ2-3,TRBD2,.,TRBV5-4
TGCGCCAGCAGTAGGGAGGCCTTCACAGATACGCAGTATTTT,CASSREAFTDTQYF,TRBJ2-3,.,.,TRBV5-1
TGTGCCAGCAGCTCAGGGGGCACCGGGGAGCTGTTTTTT,CASSSGGTGELFF,TRBJ2-2,TRBD1,.,TRBV7-9
TGTGCCAGCAGCTTCAACCAGGGGGGGAACACTGAAGCTTTCTTT,CASSFNQGGNTEAFF,TRBJ1-1,TRBD1,.,TRBV11-2
TGCGCCAGCAGCTTTGGCCGGGGGGGCCCAGAGACCCAGTACTTC,CASSFGRGGPETQYF,TRBJ2-5,TRBD2,.,TRBV5-1
TGCGCCAGCAGCCTTTCACTAGCGCTGGGCACAGATACGCAGTATTTT,CASSLSLALGTDTQYF,TRBJ2-3,TRBD2,.,TRBV4-3
TGTGCCAGCAGCTCCCGACAGCACCAAGAGACCCAGTACTTC,CASSSRQHQETQYF,TRBJ2-5,.,once,TRBV13
TGTGCCAGCAGTTACGGGGCAGGGGGCGAGACCCAGTACTTC,CASSYGAGGETQYF,TRBJ2-5,TRBD1,.,TRBV6-5
TGTGCCAGCAGCTCGACAGGGGCAGATACGCAGTATTTT,CASSSTGADTQYF,TRBJ2-3,TRBD1,.,TRBV7-2
TGTGCCAGCAGCCGGGGACAAGCTGAAAAACTGTTTTTT,CASSRGQAEKLFF,TRBJ1-4,.,.,TRBV12-3/TRBV12-4
TGCGCCAGCAGCCGGGGAGCGGGAGATTTAGGAACAGATACGCAGTATTTT,CASSRGAGDLGTDTQYF,TRBJ2-3,TRBD2,.,TRBV5-1
TGTGCCAGCAGCTTAGCGGGGGGGTCATCCTACGAGCAGTACTTC,CASSLAGGSSYEQYF,TRBJ2-7,TRBD2,.,TRBV5-5
TGTGCCACCAGCAGAGGACAGGGCCTCAATCAGCCCCAGCATTTT,CATSRGQGLNQPQHF,TRBJ1-5,TRBD1,.,TRBV15
TGTGCCAGTAGTTATACAGAGTATAGCAATCAGCCCCAGCATTTT,CASSYTEYSNQPQHF,TRBJ1-5,.,.,TRBV19
TGTGCCAGCAGCGAACGGGGGGGCGGGAACTACAATGAGCAGTTCTTC,CASSERGGGNYNEQFF,TRBJ2-1,TRBD2,.,TRBV6-1
TGCAGTGCTAGTCCTTCGGGGGGAACCCACCAAGCTTTCTTT,CSASPSGGTHQAFF,TRBJ1-1,.,few,TRBV20-1
TGTGCCAGCAGACTGCGGACTAGCGGAGGGTACAATGAGCAGTTCTTC,CASRLRTSGGYNEQFF,TRBJ2-1,TRBD2,.,TRBV28
TGTGCCAGCAGTCGACGACAGGGGCCAGATACGCAGTATTTT,CASSRRQGPDTQYF,TRBJ2-3,TRBD1,.,TRBV5-4
TGCAGCGCTGAACGAGATTACACTGAAGCTTTCTTT,CSAERDYTEAFF,TRBJ1-1,.,few,TRBV29-1
TGTGCCAGCAGCTTTTACGGGACTAGCGGGGGGGCCGTAGATACGCAGTATTTT,CASSFYGTSGGAVDTQYF,TRBJ2-3,TRBD2,.,TRBV7-2
TGTGCCAGCAGTTTTAGCCCCACCGATACGCAGTATTTT,CASSFSPTDTQYF,TRBJ2-3,.,.,TRBV12-3/TRBV12-4
TGTGCCAGCAGCCGAATGGGACAGGGGAGACCCTACACCTTC,CASSRMGQGRPYTF,TRBJ1-2,TRBD1,few,TRBV11-2
TGTGCCAGCAGCTTGGACGGGATATCGGATGAAAAACTGTTTTTT,CASSLDGISDEKLFF,TRBJ1-4,.,.,TRBV7-6
TGTGCCAGCAGCCCCTCAGACAGGGGGCGTTTTGGCTACACCTTC,CASSPSDRGRFGYTF,TRBJ1-2,TRBD1,.,TRBV11-2
TGTGCCAGTAGTATAGAGGGGACAGGGAGGGAGACCCAGTACTTC,CASSIEGTGRETQYF,TRBJ2-5,TRBD1,once,TRBV19
TGTGCCAGCAGTTTAGTCAGGGGACTCTGGCGGGGGAATGGCAATCAGCCCCAGCATTTT,CASSLVRGLWRGNGNQPQHF,TRBJ1-5,.,.,TRBV28
TGTGCCTGGAGTAGGGGGCCTCAAGAGACCCAGTACTTC,CAWSRGPQETQYF,TRBJ2-5,TRBD1,.,TRBV30
TGTGCCAGCAGTTGGGCAGGGGACACTGAAGCTTTCTTT,CASSWAGDTEAFF,TRBJ1-1,.,.,TRBV27
TGTGCCAGCAGCCCGACAGGCAGCTCCTATAATTCACCCCTCCACTTT,CASSPTGSSYNSPLHF,TRBJ1-6,.,.,TRBV7-2
TGTGCCAGCAGCCACGAGGGATACGGTTGGTTCTTC,CASSHEGYGWFF,TRBJ2-1,.,.,TRBV6-2/TRBV6-3
TGTGCCAGCAGTTCGTATGGACTAGACGGGAATGAGCAGTTCTTC,CASSSYGLDGNEQFF,TRBJ2-1,TRBD2,once,TRBV28
TGCGCCAGCAGCACCTTTAACAGGGAGGGTGGCTACACCTTC,CASSTFNREGGYTF,TRBJ1-2,.,.,TRBV5-1
TGTGCCAGCAGCTCCGCCTACAATGAGCAGTTCTTC,CASSSAYNEQFF,TRBJ2-1,.,many,TRBV7-8
TGTGCCAGTAGTAGGCGGGCATACAATGAGCAGTTCTTC,CASSRRAYNEQFF,TRBJ2-1,.,.,TRBV19
TGTGCCAGCAGTTTCATTGGGAGCTACGAGCAGTACTTC,CASSFIGSYEQYF,TRBJ2-7,.,.,TRBV27
TGTGCCAGCAGCTTAGCGGGATATGGAGATACGCAGTATTTT,CASSLAGYGDTQYF,TRBJ2-3,TRBD2,.,TRBV2
TGTGCCAGCAGCGTACTGGACAGGGGAGTCAATGAGCAGTTCTTC,CASSVLDRGVNEQFF,TRBJ2-1,TRBD1,.,TRBV9
TGCGCCAGCAGCCAAGAGGTGGTGGGGCGAGATACGCAGTATTTT,CASSQEVVGRDTQYF,TRBJ2-3,.,.,TRBV4-1
TGCGCCAGCAGACAGACAGAAAGGGATGGCTACACCTTC,CASRQTERDGYTF,TRBJ1-2,.,.,TRBV5-1
TGTGCCAGTAGTGTCTCGGGTGGCAGAGATTACGAGCAGTACTTC,CASSVSGGRDYEQYF,TRBJ2-7,.,.,TRBV19